What follows are 21 T cell receptor beta chains derived from one specimen sequenced in a study of T cell responses to AZD1222 COVID-19 vaccine. Method: immunoSEQ multiplex PCR; TCRdb's copy keeps in-frame clones and lacks some. The sample contains some 120,000 clones, about 89% of which appear only once. Specimen: peripheral blood, collected on day 0 of AZD1222 vaccination. These receptors all come from an adult in good health.

The chain combines TRBV30 with TRBJ1-4, with D unresolved. Trimming removed 2 bases from V and 8 bases from J, with 6 bases in between. The CDR3 length is 11 residues. Germline values: CDR1 GTSNPN, CDR2 SVGIG (reference sequence). CDR3 DNA sequence: TGTGCCTGGAGTTCGAGAGAAAAACTGTTTTTT. It codes for CAWSSREKLFF.

CDR3 coding DNA: TGTGCCAGCACCCCCCGGACAGTCCGCAATGAGCAGTTCTTC. Translating gives CASTPRTVRNEQFF. V is TRBV6-5 and J is TRBJ2-1, with D perhaps matching TRBD1 (6 bases). CDR3 length: 14 amino acids. Trimming removed 7 bases at V and 6 bases at J, with 16 bases between. The V gene's germline CDR1 is MNHEY and CDR2 SVGAGI.

This chain links TRBV12-5 with TRBJ1-3; a possible D gene is TRBD1 (5 bases). Looked up from germline, CDR1 is LGHNT and CDR2 is FRNRAP. Deletions cut 2 bases from V and 4 bases from J, with 9 bases between. The CDR3 runs to 14 residues. Here the CDR3 DNA reads TGTGCTAGTGGTTTGACGACAGTGGGAAACACCATATATTTT. It encodes CASGLTTVGNTIYF.

A remark on this clone: Compared with germline, one end of the junction differs, possibly owing to a read error. The chain links TRBV12-3 or TRBV12-4 to TRBJ2-7; D gene ambiguous. This CDR3 spans 11 amino acids. CDR3 loop: CASSPSYVQYF. The CDR3 DNA sequence: TGTGCCAGCAGTCCCTCCTACGTGCAGTACTTC.

The rearrangement joins TRBV30 to TRBJ1-5; 7 nucleotides align to TRBD1. The J segment lost 0 bases and the V segment lost 2 bases, leaving 4 bases of the junction unmatched. The CDR3 contains 15 residues. Germline lookup yields CDR1 GTSNPN and CDR2 SVGIG (reference sequence). The CDR3 sequence is CAWSYRGSSNQPQHF. CDR3 nucleotide sequence: TGTGCCTGGAGTTACAGGGGCTCTAGCAATCAGCCCCAGCATTTT.

As DNA, the CDR3 is TGTGCCAGCAGCAGGACTAGCGGGAGGCCCTACGAGCAGTACTTC. It codes for CASSRTSGRPYEQYF. The rearrangement joins TRBV5-6 to TRBJ2-7, with 14 bases that match TRBD2. V lost 4 bases and J lost 2; bases outside the gene matches: 2. The CDR3 totals 15 residues. The germline V gene encodes CDR1 SGHDT and CDR2 YYEEEE. The variable domain in full, with the rest retrieved from reference TRBV5-6 and TRBJ2-7, is DAGVTQSPTHLIKTRGQQVTLRCSPKSGHDTVSWYQQALGQGPQFIFQYYEEEERQRGNFPDRFSGHQFPNYSSELNVNALLLGDSALYLCASSRTSGRPYEQYFGPGTRLTVT.

The gene calls are TRBV19 and TRBJ2-5, with 11 bases lining up with TRBD2. The germline gives CDR1 LNHDA, CDR2 SQIVND (reference sequence). The J segment lost 4 bases and the V segment lost 5 bases, leaving 9 bases of the junction unmatched. The CDR3 loop spans 16 amino acids. The CDR3 is CASSFLAGGLGETQYF. Written as DNA, the CDR3 is TGTGCCAGTAGTTTCTTAGCGGGAGGGCTGGGAGAGACCCAGTACTTC.

The rearrangement uses TRBV6-5 and TRBJ2-3; D assignment may be TRBD1 or TRBD2 (5 bases each). The CDR3 has 14 amino acids. V shed 8 bases and J shed 5 bases, with 17 bases lying between them. The V gene's germline CDR1 is MNHEY and CDR2 SVGAGI. CDR3 sequence (DNA): TGTGCCAGCGGGGGACCCCGAGATCGAGATACGCAGTATTTT. Protein: CASGGPRDRDTQYF.

V gene TRBV9 combines with J gene TRBJ1-4; TRBD1 matches 8 bases. The CDR3 runs to 16 residues. The J segment lost 3 bases and the V segment lost 0 bases, leaving 4 bases of the junction unmatched. CDR1 is SGDLS, CDR2 YYNGEE, per germline. CDR3 sequence reads: CASSVAPTGANEKLFF. Written as DNA, the CDR3 is TGTGCCAGCAGCGTAGCCCCGACAGGGGCTAATGAAAAACTGTTTTTT.

V usage is TRBV24-1 and J usage is TRBJ1-1; no definite D call. V gave up 4 bases and J gave up 0 bases, with 20 bases separating them. Germline CDR1 and CDR2: KGHDR and SFDVKD. The CDR3 loop spans 18 amino acids. CDR3 sequence reads: CATSDFKGTTVMNTEAFF. For the CDR3, the DNA is TGTGCCACCAGTGACTTTAAGGGAACGACGGTTATGAACACTGAAGCTTTCTTT.

The rearrangement joins TRBV28 to TRBJ1-2; D uncertain. This CDR3 spans 13 amino acids. Between the trimmed V and J ends, which lost 3 bases and 12 bases, there was a span of 17 bases. Germline CDR1 is MDHEN and CDR2 is SYDVKM. CDR3 in DNA: TGTGCCAGCAGTTTCACCTACCCCCGGGCGGACACCTTC. This gives the protein CASSFTYPRADTF.

J is TRBJ2-5 and V is TRBV3-1 (or the pseudogene TRBV3-2); D not resolved. The CDR3 has 13 amino acids. Germline assignment: CDR1 LGHDT and CDR2 YNNKEL (reference sequence). V was shortened by 4 bases and J by 1 base, with 7 bases between the two germline ends. Here the CDR3 DNA reads TGTGCCAGCAGCCCCTCCCCCCAAGAGACCCAGTACTTC. It specifies CASSPSPQETQYF.

This clone was picked up one time. The rearrangement uses TRBV18 and TRBJ1-1; 9 bases align to TRBD1. V dropped 4 bases and J dropped 9; count of bases not matched to a gene: 6. CDR3 length equals 13 residues. The germline gives CDR1 KGHSH, CDR2 LQKENI. The CDR3 nucleotides are TGTGCCAGCTCACGAGGGACAGGGACTCAAGCTTTCTTT. It yields the protein CASSRGTGTQAFF.

This chain links TRBV7-3 with TRBJ2-7, with a possible D match to TRBD2 (6 bases). The CDR3 is made up of 16 amino acids. Germline V gives CDR1 SGHTA, CDR2 FQGTGA. The V and J ends lost 1 base and 0 bases respectively, with 13 bases between them. The CDR3 DNA reads as TGTGCCAGCAGCTTAAATGGGGGGTTATCCTCCTACGAGCAGTACTTC. It specifies CASSLNGGLSSYEQYF. Looking up the rest from reference TRBV7-3 and TRBJ2-7 gives the full variable domain: GAGVSQTPSNKVTEKGKYVELRCDPISGHTALYWYRQSLGQGPEFLIYFQGTGAADDSGLPNDRFFAVRPEGSVSTLKIQRTERGDSAVYLCASSLNGGLSSYEQYFGPGTRLTVT.

The rearrangement joins TRBV2 to TRBJ2-2, with D uncertain. Trimming took off 3 bases at V and 3 bases at J, with 8 bases between the two ends. Germline assignment: CDR1 SNHLY and CDR2 FYNNEI. This CDR3 comprises 14 residues. The CDR3 protein is CASSDFLYTGELFF. The CDR3 DNA reads as TGTGCCAGCAGTGATTTTCTATACACCGGGGAGCTGTTTTTT. The full variable domain, completed using reference TRBV2 and TRBJ2-2, is EPEVTQTPSHQVTQMGQEVILRCVPISNHLYFYWYRQILGQKVEFLVSFYNNEISEKSEIFDDQFSVERPDGSNFTLKIRSTKLEDSAMYFCASSDFLYTGELFFGEGSRLTVL.

The chain uses TRBV7-9 and TRBJ1-3; D gene ambiguous. CDR1 is SEHNR, CDR2 FQNEAQ, per germline (reference sequence). The V gene lost 5 bases and the J gene lost 2 bases, with 10 bases spanning the gap. The CDR3 has 14 amino acids. CDR3 in DNA: TGTGCCAGCAGCACCCAGGAGGCTGGAAACACCATATATTTT. Translation: CASSTQEAGNTIYF.

This clone was detected only a few times. The V and J genes are TRBV19 and TRBJ1-4; D possibly corresponds to TRBD1 (6 bases). V gave up 5 bases and J gave up 2 bases, with 9 bases separating them. CDR1 and CDR2 (germline): LNHDA, SQIVND (reference sequence). CDR3 length equals 14 residues. The CDR3 DNA reads TGTGCCAGTAGTTTCAGGGGTACTAATGAAAAACTGTTTTTT. This sequence encodes CASSFRGTNEKLFF. Full variable domain (outside the CDR3, taken from reference TRBV19 and TRBJ1-4): DGGITQSPKYLFRKEGQNVTLSCEQNLNHDAMYWYRQDPGQGLRLIYYSQIVNDFQKGDIAEGYSVSREKKESFPLTVTSAQKNPTAFYLCASSFRGTNEKLFFGSGTQLSVL.

The chain links TRBV5-5 to TRBJ2-1; maybe TRBD2 (6 bases). V was clipped by 0 bases and J by 8 bases, with 18 bases between them. CDR1 is SGHKS, CDR2 YYEKEE, per germline (reference sequence). The CDR3 runs to 16 residues. This chain's CDR3 is CASSLGLGGAGDEQFF. In DNA, the CDR3 is TGTGCCAGCAGCTTGGGCCTCGGCGGGGCGGGTGATGAGCAGTTCTTC. The variable domain in full, with the rest retrieved from reference TRBV5-5 and TRBJ2-1, is DAGVTQSPTHLIKTRGQQVTLRCSPISGHKSVSWYQQVLGQGPQFIFQYYEKEERGRGNFPDRFSARQFPNYSSELNVNALLLGDSALYLCASSLGLGGAGDEQFFGPGTRLTVL.

The gene calls are TRBV7-8 and TRBJ2-1, with D unclear. V lost 0 bases and J 7 bases, leaving 10 bases between the germline ends. The germline gives CDR1 SGHVS, CDR2 FQNEAQ. The length of the CDR3 is 14 residues. The CDR3 nucleotides read TGTGCCAGCAGCTTAGCCTCGAATGTAAATGAGCAGTTCTTC. Its protein is CASSLASNVNEQFF.

This sequence joins TRBV2 and TRBJ1-1; maybe TRBD1 (5 bases). CDR3 length: 15 residues. Trimming cost V 0 bases and J 2 bases, with 10 bases left between them. Germline CDR1 reads SNHLY; CDR2 reads FYNNEI. The CDR3 sequence is CASSEALGGNTEAFF. CDR3 DNA sequence: TGTGCCAGCAGTGAAGCGCTGGGGGGAAACACTGAAGCTTTCTTT. Using reference TRBV2 and TRBJ1-1 for the parts outside the CDR3, the full variable domain is EPEVTQTPSHQVTQMGQEVILRCVPISNHLYFYWYRQILGQKVEFLVSFYNNEISEKSEIFDDQFSVERPDGSNFTLKIRSTKLEDSAMYFCASSEALGGNTEAFFGQGTRLTVV.

The chain recombines TRBV30 with TRBJ1-1; D is uncertain. V was cut by 0 bases and J by 1 base, with 6 bases left in between. This CDR3 spans 13 amino acids. In germline, CDR1 is GTSNPN, CDR2 SVGIG (reference sequence). The CDR3 DNA sequence: TGTGCCTGGAGTGTACTCGGGAACACTGAAGCTTTCTTT. Amino acid sequence: CAWSVLGNTEAFF.